One sample yielded the 32 T cell receptor beta chains listed below, sequenced in a study of healthy donors' naive CD4 and CD8 T cells. A linear amplification protocol produced the TCR libraries from approximately 460 ng of total RNA. Each CDR3 protein is one row after TCRdb ran MiXCR on the reads. The repertoire has about 200,000 distinct CDR3 sequences, under 85% of them found once; the top ten carry about 2.4%. The sequencing sample was made of naive CD4+ and CD8+ T cells sorted from blood, pooled from several donors. The receptors come from a pool of human donors in good health; the sample pools cells from several healthy donors.

The chain has TRBV6-5 and TRBJ2-1; TRBD2 matches 8 bases. From germline, CDR1 is MNHEY and CDR2 SVGAGI. The J segment lost 3 bases and the V segment lost 2 bases, leaving 3 bases of the junction unmatched. This CDR3 comprises 15 residues. CDR3: CASSYSGSNYNEQFF. The DNA for the CDR3 is TGTGCCAGCAGTTACAGCGGGAGTAACTACAATGAGCAGTTCTTC.

This clonotype was seen a few times. The chain employs TRBV15 and TRBJ2-7; D not certain. The CDR3 sequence is 13 residues long. CDR1 is LNHNV, CDR2 YYDKDF, per germline (reference sequence). V dropped 0 bases and J dropped 2 bases, with 5 bases sitting between them. CDR3 sequence: CATSRDKTYEQYF. CDR3 nucleotides: TGTGCCACCAGCAGAGATAAGACCTACGAGCAGTACTTC.

V is TRBV30 and J is TRBJ1-5, with a weak D call TRBD1 (5 bases). Germline loops: CDR1 GTSNPN, CDR2 SVGIG (reference sequence). The CDR3 extends over 13 amino acids. The ends were cut back, 5 bases at V and 7 bases at J, with 15 bases in the middle. CDR3 DNA: TGTGCCTGGGGTGGGACCATAGGGCAGCCCCAGCATTTT. Its translation is CAWGGTIGQPQHF. Full variable domain (rest looked up from reference TRBV30 and TRBJ1-5): SQTIHQWPATLVQPVGSPLSLECTVEGTSNPNLYWYRQAAGRGLQLLFYSVGIGQISSEVPQNLSASRPQDRQFILSSKKLLLSDSGFYLCAWGGTIGQPQHFGDGTRLSIL.

The chain joins TRBV29-1 to TRBJ2-5; 7 bases are shared with TRBD2. CDR1 and CDR2 from the germline V gene are SQVTM and ANQGSEA. CDR3 length equals 14 residues. Written as DNA, the CDR3 is TGCAGTGCCTCTACGGGGAGGGGCCAAGAGACCCAGTACTTC. This translates into CSASTGRGQETQYF.

V is TRBV6-2 or TRBV6-3 and J is TRBJ1-6, with D perhaps TRBD1 (5 bases). Germline V gives CDR1 MNHEY, CDR2 SVGEGT. The CDR3 extends over 11 amino acids. The V gene lost 8 bases and the J gene lost 9 bases, with 8 bases spanning the gap. The CDR3 coding sequence is TGTGCCAGCGCCGGGGCTTCACCCCTCCACTTT. Translated: CASAGASPLHF.

The rearrangement uses TRBV19 and TRBJ1-5; TRBD1 matches 7 bases. This CDR3 is built from 16 residues. V was pared by 7 bases and J by 3 bases, with 12 bases of the junction left unmatched. Germline CDR1 and CDR2: LNHDA and SQIVND (reference sequence). For the CDR3, the DNA is TGTGCCAGTACTCCCCAGACAGGGCTTGTCAATCAGCCCCAGCATTTT. This sequence encodes CASTPQTGLVNQPQHF.

This chain links TRBV29-1 with TRBJ2-2, with 7 bases matching TRBD2. This CDR3 is 13 amino acids long. CDR1 and CDR2 from the germline V gene are SQVTM and ANQGSEA. V was pared by 4 bases and J by 3 bases, with 2 bases of the junction left unmatched. CDR3 in DNA: TGCAGCGTTGTAAGCGGGGACACCGGGGAGCTGTTTTTT. Translation gives CSVVSGDTGELFF.

The chain has TRBV6-5 and TRBJ2-1; 10 nucleotides line up with TRBD2. The V segment lost 2 bases and the J segment 7 bases; nucleotides outside the gene matches: 8. The germline V gene encodes CDR1 MNHEY and CDR2 SVGAGI. The CDR3 is 16 amino acids. CDR3 nucleotides: TGTGCCAGCAGTTACCAAGCAGCGGGAGGGCCAAATGAGCAGTTCTTC. This codes for CASSYQAAGGPNEQFF.

The rearrangement uses TRBV5-4 and TRBJ2-5, with 9 bases matching TRBD1. Looked up from germline, CDR1 is SGHNT and CDR2 is YYREEE (reference sequence). CDR3 length: 15 residues. After removal of 4 bases from V and 0 bases from J, the junction contained 4 bases not matched to a gene. CDR3 loop: CASSGDRDYQETQYF. As DNA, the CDR3 is TGTGCCAGCAGCGGGGACAGGGATTACCAAGAGACCCAGTACTTC. The full variable domain, rest sourced from reference TRBV5-4 and TRBJ2-5, is ETGVTQSPTHLIKTRGQQVTLRCSSQSGHNTVSWYQQALGQGPQFIFQYYREEENGRGNFPPRFSGLQFPNYSSELNVNALELDDSALYLCASSGDRDYQETQYFGPGTRLLVL.

CDR3 residues: CASSIDLDNEQFF. CDR3 nucleotides: TGTGCCAGTAGTATAGATCTGGACAATGAGCAGTTCTTC. The chain is built from TRBV19 and TRBJ2-1; D gene ambiguous. CDR3 size: 13 residues. Per the germline V gene, CDR1 is LNHDA and CDR2 is SQIVND (reference sequence). V lost 0 bases and J lost 5, with 5 bases in between. Full variable domain (rest looked up from reference TRBV19 and TRBJ2-1): DGGITQSPKYLFRKEGQNVTLSCEQNLNHDAMYWYRQDPGQGLRLIYYSQIVNDFQKGDIAEGYSVSREKKESFPLTVTSAQKNPTAFYLCASSIDLDNEQFFGPGTRLTVL.

The chain recombines TRBV10-3 with TRBJ2-1; D not resolved. The CDR3 sequence is 15 residues long. The ends were cut back, 0 bases at V and 7 bases at J, with 13 bases in the middle. In germline, CDR1 is ENHRY, CDR2 SYGVKD. The CDR3 nucleotides read TGTGCCATCAGTGAGTCGATTGGCCTAAAGAATGAGCAGTTCTTC. It specifies CAISESIGLKNEQFF.

J is TRBJ2-7 and V is TRBV27; unclear D gene. The CDR3 is 14 amino acids. With 3 bases removed from V and 4 bases from J, the gap between germline ends came to 13 bases. CDR1 and CDR2 (germline): MNHEY, SMNVEV (reference sequence). As DNA, the CDR3 is TGTGCCAGCAGTTTGTTTAGTCCAAAGTACGAGCAGTACTTC. Its protein is CASSLFSPKYEQYF.

This clonotype was counted only a few times. The chain links TRBV6-6 to TRBJ1-5; 8 positions agree with TRBD1. The CDR3 totals 18 residues. Losses at the gene ends were 2 bases for V and 2 bases for J; bases not matched to a gene: 11. Per germline, CDR1 MNHNY and CDR2 SVGAGI (reference sequence). CDR3 residues: CASSYPLPGQGRNQPQHF. The CDR3 nucleotides read TGTGCCAGCAGTTACCCTCTCCCCGGACAGGGTCGCAATCAGCCCCAGCATTTT.

This clonotype has just a few counts. The gene calls are TRBV19 and TRBJ2-7; D could derive from TRBD1 or TRBD2 (5 bases each). The V gene's germline CDR1 is LNHDA and CDR2 SQIVND (reference sequence). The V end was cut by 5 bases, the J end by 0 bases, with 17 bases between. This CDR3 region has 16 residues. The CDR3 coding sequence is TGTGCCAGTAGTCCGTGGGACGCTGGGAGCTCCTACGAGCAGTACTTC. Translating gives CASSPWDAGSSYEQYF.

The gene calls are TRBV29-1 and TRBJ2-1, with D unresolved. Trimming shortened V by 7 bases and J by 3 bases, and 16 bases separated the two germline ends. The CDR3 spans 14 residues. Germline V lookup: CDR1 SQVTM, CDR2 ANQGSEA. The CDR3 DNA is TGCAGCGCGTATTCGGAACAGAACTACAATGAGCAGTTCTTC. This gives the protein CSAYSEQNYNEQFF.

The chain couples TRBV7-9 to TRBJ2-7; D is perhaps TRBD1 (6 bases). From germline, CDR1 is SEHNR and CDR2 FQNEAQ (reference sequence). V lost 5 bases and J lost 0, with 11 bases in between. The CDR3 sequence is 14 residues long. The CDR3: CASSRRDNSYEQYF. DNA for the CDR3: TGTGCCAGCAGCCGCCGGGACAACTCCTACGAGCAGTACTTC.

V usage is TRBV5-1 and J usage is TRBJ1-1, with D hard to call. Deletions cut 5 bases from V and 1 base from J, with 9 bases between. The CDR3 runs to 13 residues. Germline CDR1 reads SGHRS; CDR2 reads YFSETQ. CDR3 protein: CASRVGWNTEAFF. CDR3 in DNA: TGCGCCAGCAGGGTAGGGTGGAACACTGAAGCTTTCTTT.

The chain combines TRBV20-1 with TRBJ2-1; TRBD2 matches at 8 bases. The CDR3 loop spans 14 amino acids. From germline, CDR1 is DFQATT and CDR2 SNEGSKA (reference sequence). V dropped 3 bases and J dropped 3; count of bases not matched to a gene: 4. The CDR3, as DNA: TGCAGTGCTAGGAAGCGGGAGTTCTACAATGAGCAGTTCTTC. It codes for CSARKREFYNEQFF.

The chain recombines TRBV6-2 or TRBV6-3 with TRBJ2-4; the match to TRBD2 covers 7 bases. V was clipped by 0 bases and J by 9 bases; unmatched bases: 8. Germline V gene sequence: CDR1 MNHEY, CDR2 SVGEGT. The CDR3 is 15 amino acids. The CDR3 sequence: CASSYSAAGGSIQYF. CDR3 nucleotides: TGTGCCAGCAGTTACTCCGCGGCCGGGGGGAGCATTCAGTACTTC.

Details on this clonotype: The conserved phenylalanine or tryptophan is not found at the CDR3 terminus, so this likely reflects a read error. The chain has TRBV15 and TRBJ2-6; the D is unclear. The CDR3 is 18 residues long. The V gene's germline CDR1 is LNHNV and CDR2 YYDKDF (reference sequence). Trimming shortened V by 0 bases and J by 0 bases, and 12 bases separated the two germline ends. CDR3 in DNA: TGTGCCACCAGCAGAGAGATTCTGACAAACTCTGGGGCCAACGTCCTGACTTCC. The encoded protein is CATSREILTNSGANVLTS.

The chain employs TRBV29-1 and TRBJ2-4, with no clear D. This CDR3 spans 14 amino acids. V lost 3 bases to trimming and J lost 1 base, with 10 bases between them. CDR1 and CDR2 from the germline V gene are SQVTM and ANQGSEA. CDR3 protein: CSVEADAAKNIQYF. The CDR3 nucleotides are TGCAGCGTTGAGGCCGATGCGGCCAAAAACATTCAGTACTTC. The full variable domain, in which reference TRBV29-1 and TRBJ2-4 provide the parts outside the CDR3, is SAVISQKPSRDICQRGTSLTIQCQVDSQVTMMFWYRQQPGQSLTLIATANQGSEATYESGFVIDKFPISRPNLTFSTLTVSNMSPEDSSIYLCSVEADAAKNIQYFGAGTRLSVL.

This clonotype was observed a handful of times. The chain joins TRBV6-5 to TRBJ1-2; D call uncertain. This CDR3 contains 14 residues. Germline lookup yields CDR1 MNHEY and CDR2 SVGAGI. Trimming removed 4 bases from V and 2 bases from J, with 11 bases in between. The CDR3 here is CASSSPGPNYGYTF. CDR3 sequence (DNA): TGTGCCAGCAGTTCCCCGGGCCCAAACTATGGCTACACCTTC.

The CDR3 region is CSVEEDGQGFGYTF. The CDR3 DNA sequence: TGCAGCGTTGAAGAAGATGGACAGGGGTTTGGCTACACCTTC. V is TRBV29-1 and J is TRBJ1-2; 9 bases match TRBD1. There are 14 residues in the CDR3. The trim removed 0 bases at V and 7 bases at J, leaving 6 bases unmatched. Germline loops: CDR1 SQVTM, CDR2 ANQGSEA.

The chain couples TRBV29-1 to TRBJ1-2; D remains ambiguous. V lost 7 bases and J 7 bases, leaving 22 bases between the germline ends. This CDR3 is 14 amino acids long. The germline CDR1 and CDR2 sequences are SQVTM and ANQGSEA. CDR3 nucleotide sequence: TGCAGCGCCTATACGGGCCACCGGTCTGGTGGCTACACCTTC. Translated, it gives CSAYTGHRSGGYTF. The entire variable domain, with the rest obtained from reference TRBV29-1 and TRBJ1-2, is as follows: SAVISQKPSRDICQRGTSLTIQCQVDSQVTMMFWYRQQPGQSLTLIATANQGSEATYESGFVIDKFPISRPNLTFSTLTVSNMSPEDSSIYLCSAYTGHRSGGYTFGSGTRLTVV.

This sequence joins TRBV27 and TRBJ1-1; 7 bases align to TRBD1. The V segment lost 5 bases and the J segment 0 bases; nucleotides outside the gene matches: 9. This CDR3 has 16 amino acids. Germline V gives CDR1 MNHEY, CDR2 SMNVEV (reference sequence). CDR3 in DNA: TGTGCCAGCAGTCGGAACCGGGACAGCATGAACACTGAAGCTTTCTTT. Translation gives CASSRNRDSMNTEAFF.

V gene TRBV20-1 combines with J gene TRBJ2-7, with 11 bases aligning to TRBD2. CDR1 is DFQATT, CDR2 SNEGSKA, per germline (reference sequence). The CDR3 sequence is 14 residues long. Trimming at V came to 5 bases and at J to 7 bases, leaving 10 bases not matched to a gene. For the CDR3, the DNA is TGCAGTGCTGTTGGTGAACTAGCGGGGGAAGAGCAGTACTTC. Its protein product is CSAVGELAGEEQYF.

V is TRBV6-2 or TRBV6-3 and J is TRBJ2-1, with 11 bases identical to TRBD1. After removal of 0 bases from V and 4 bases from J, the junction contained 2 bases not matched to a gene. Per germline, CDR1 MNHEY and CDR2 SVGEGT. The CDR3 totals 16 residues. The CDR3: CASSYSGTGGYNEQFF. The CDR3 region has the DNA TGTGCCAGCAGTTACTCGGGGACAGGGGGTTACAATGAGCAGTTCTTC.

This clonotype was observed a handful of times. The DNA for the CDR3 is TGTGCCAGCAGCCTCGGACAGGGCGGCATGAACACTGAAGCTTTCTTT. Protein product: CASSLGQGGMNTEAFF. The genes are TRBV6-5 and TRBJ1-1; TRBD1 aligns across 8 bases. Germline CDR1 reads MNHEY; CDR2 reads SVGAGI. The CDR3 sequence is 16 residues long. With 6 bases clipped from V and 0 bases from J, the junction kept 9 bases outside the gene matches.

The chain has TRBV19 and TRBJ2-3; D assignment may be TRBD1 or TRBD2 (5 bases each). The CDR3 has 14 residues. Trimming removed 6 bases at V and 6 bases at J, with 16 bases between. Per the germline V gene, CDR1 is LNHDA and CDR2 is SQIVND (reference sequence). DNA of the CDR3: TGTGCCAGTAGGGGACGGCTACCTAGGGATACGCAGTATTTT. Encoded protein: CASRGRLPRDTQYF.

This chain joins TRBV19 and TRBJ1-1; D is possibly TRBD1 (6 bases). V was shortened by 3 bases and J by 3 bases, with 11 bases between the two germline ends. This CDR3 comprises 14 residues. Germline V gene lookup returns CDR1 LNHDA and CDR2 SQIVND (reference sequence). The CDR3 DNA sequence: TGTGCCAGTAGTATCTTCCAGGGGCACACTGAAGCTTTCTTT. Its protein is CASSIFQGHTEAFF.

The V call is TRBV5-6, the J call TRBJ2-7, with 8 bases identical to TRBD2. With V trimmed by 2 bases and J by 5 bases, 15 bases remained unmatched. Germline lookup yields CDR1 SGHDT and CDR2 YYEEEE. The CDR3 loop spans 17 amino acids. The CDR3 sequence: CASSFPTPTSANHEQYF. CDR3 bases: TGTGCCAGCAGCTTCCCTACCCCGACTAGCGCAAACCACGAGCAGTACTTC.

The V and J genes are TRBV2 and TRBJ1-2, with TRBD1 as a possible D gene (5 bases). The CDR3 has 15 amino acids. V lost 4 bases, J lost 0 bases, and 12 bases lay in between. Germline CDR1 is SNHLY and CDR2 is FYNNEI. The CDR3 sequence: CASSVGASANYGYTF. CDR3 in DNA: TGTGCCAGCAGTGTTGGGGCTTCAGCTAACTATGGCTACACCTTC.